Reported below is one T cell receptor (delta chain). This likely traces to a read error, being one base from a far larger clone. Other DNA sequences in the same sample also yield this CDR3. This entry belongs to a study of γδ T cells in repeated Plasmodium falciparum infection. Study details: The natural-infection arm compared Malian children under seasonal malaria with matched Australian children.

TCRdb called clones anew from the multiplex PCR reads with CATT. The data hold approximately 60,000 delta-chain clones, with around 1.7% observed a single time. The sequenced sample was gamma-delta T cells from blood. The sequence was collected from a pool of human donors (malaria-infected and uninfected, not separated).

The CDR3 loop is CALGEVFLRPGGLLKLIF. CDR3 DNA sequence: TGTGCTCTTGGGGAGGTCTTCCTACGTCCGGGGGGGCTTCTTAAACTCATCTTT. This rearrangement joins TRDV1 to TRDJ1, with 8 bases lining up with TRDD2. TCRdb records no J gene; here it was assigned by comparing the DNA to germline. The CDR3 runs 18 residues. V dropped 3 bases and J dropped 7; count of bases not matched to a gene: 19. Germline V gives CDR1 TSWWSYY, CDR2 QGS.